This TCR beta chain appears in the sequencing data of a study of cytomegalovirus exposure and HLA in healthy donors. Study-level results: The classifier reportedly diagnosed cytomegalovirus status with high sensitivity and specificity. V- and J-gene trimming in TCR beta was tied to a missense DCLRE1C variant by an analysis performed later. Presence/absence analyses supposed approximately even sequencing depth among donors.

Primers for the PCR totalled 60 Vbeta and 13 Jbeta. Only in-frame clones appear in the TCRdb table, and some are missing; sequencing was by immunoSEQ multiplex PCR. The profile covers about 190,000 clones, with about 81% appearing a single time and about 2.2% taken by the ten largest. Regarding this clone: Its specificity is unknown.

CDR1 is MDHEN and CDR2 is SYDVKM in the germline V gene. V was cut by 5 bases and J by 0 bases, with 14 bases left in between. The CDR3 contains 16 residues. Sequencing was done on a sample of PBMCs. The V call is TRBV28, the J call TRBJ1-3; a weak D match, TRBD1 (6 bases). The clonotype was recovered from a woman aged 25 to 39 in good health and CMV-seronegative. The DNA for the CDR3 is TGTGCCAGCAGTAGCAAGACAGGTATCTCTGGAAACACCATATATTTT. This sequence encodes CASSSKTGISGNTIYF.